Below, 26 T cell receptor beta chains from the same sample are listed, as sequenced in a study of cytomegalovirus exposure and HLA in healthy donors. Primers: 60 Vbeta forward and 13 Jbeta reverse. Only in-frame clones appear in the TCRdb table, and some are missing; sequencing was by immunoSEQ multiplex PCR. The sample's table shows 120,000 to 150,000 clones. Source material: PBMCs. The receptors come from a woman in her forties or fifties in good health and CMV-seronegative.

The chain combines TRBV2 with TRBJ1-1; 9 nucleotides line up with TRBD1. The CDR3 is made up of 14 amino acids. Germline CDR1 SNHLY, CDR2 FYNNEI. With V trimmed by 1 base and J by 4 bases, 1 base remained unmatched. The CDR3: CASSEVGQGTEAFF. The DNA of the CDR3 is TGTGCCAGCAGTGAAGTGGGACAGGGCACTGAAGCTTTCTTT.

J is TRBJ1-1 and V is TRBV7-9; TRBD1 agrees at 9 bases. Germline trimming cut 4 bases from V and 4 bases from J; bases unmatched to any gene: 4. Germline V CDR1 and CDR2: SEHNR, FQNEAQ (reference sequence). The CDR3 loop spans 14 amino acids. CDR3 protein: CASSSLTGGTEAFF. The CDR3 DNA reads as TGTGCCAGCAGCTCGCTGACAGGGGGCACTGAAGCTTTCTTT.

CDR3 sequence reads: CASSASGYSYEQYF. The CDR3 DNA follows: TGTGCCAGCAGCGCTAGCGGGTACTCCTACGAGCAGTACTTC. The chain joins TRBV7-2 to TRBJ2-7, with TRBD2 matching 8 bases. Germline V CDR1 and CDR2: SGHTA, FQGNSA. The CDR3 spans 14 residues. Trimming took 5 bases from V and 0 from J; bases not matched to a gene: 3.

The rearrangement links TRBV19 to TRBJ1-1, with D perhaps TRBD1 (6 bases). Germline CDR1 LNHDA, CDR2 SQIVND (reference sequence). V dropped 5 bases and J dropped 7 bases, with 14 bases sitting between them. There are 13 residues in the CDR3. The CDR3, as DNA: TGTGCCAGTAGTCCGAGCGGACAGCGTGAAGCTTTCTTT. Its translation is CASSPSGQREAFF.

The V and J genes are TRBV5-1 and TRBJ2-7; weak D call: TRBD1 (6 bases). The V end was cut by 1 base, the J end by 1 base, with 12 bases between. There are 15 residues in the CDR3. In germline, CDR1 is SGHRS, CDR2 YFSETQ. The CDR3 DNA is TGCGCCAGCAGCTTGCAGGGGAGAGGGTCCTACGAGCAGTACTTC. It is translated as CASSLQGRGSYEQYF.

The chain uses TRBV6-6 and TRBJ1-1; D call uncertain. CDR1 is MNHNY and CDR2 is SVGAGI in the germline V gene (reference sequence). V lost 7 bases and J lost 5, with 11 bases in between. This CDR3 has 12 amino acids. This CDR3 reads CASTYLETEAFF. The CDR3 DNA reads TGTGCCAGCACCTACTTGGAGACTGAAGCTTTCTTT.

The V gene is TRBV10-3, the J gene TRBJ2-7; a weak D match, TRBD1 (7 bases). Germline V gene data show CDR1 as ENHRY and CDR2 as SYGVKD. The ends were cut back, 2 bases at V and 2 bases at J, with 13 bases in the middle. This CDR3 comprises 15 residues. CDR3 protein: CAISERETGTYEQYF. CDR3 coding DNA: TGTGCCATCAGTGAGCGGGAGACAGGGACCTACGAGCAGTACTTC.

The chain recombines TRBV5-4 with TRBJ2-5; TRBD2 is a possible D gene (5 bases). V was trimmed by 5 bases and J by 0 bases, leaving 11 bases between them. The V gene's germline CDR1 is SGHNT and CDR2 YYREEE (reference sequence). The CDR3 totals 14 residues. The DNA for the CDR3 is TGTGCCAGCAGTCGCCGGGGATACCAAGAGACCCAGTACTTC. It is translated as CASSRRGYQETQYF.

V gene TRBV27 combines with J gene TRBJ1-6; D ambiguous. The CDR3 has 16 amino acids. Trimming removed 7 bases from V and 0 bases from J, with 13 bases in between. Per germline, CDR1 MNHEY and CDR2 SMNVEV (reference sequence). The CDR3 coding sequence is TGTGCCAGCATCAAACACGTAAGCTCCTATAATTCACCCCTCCACTTT. Protein sequence: CASIKHVSSYNSPLHF.

CDR3 bases: TGCGCCAGCAGCTATGACGTAGGAGGGCGCGAGCAGTACTTC. As protein: CASSYDVGGREQYF. The chain employs TRBV5-1 and TRBJ2-7, with a weak D call TRBD2 (6 bases). V was shortened by 3 bases and J by 6 bases, with 16 bases between the two germline ends. Germline lookup yields CDR1 SGHRS and CDR2 YFSETQ. The CDR3 covers 14 residues.

This sequence joins TRBV30 and TRBJ1-4; TRBD1 is a possible D gene (5 bases). This CDR3 has 15 residues. Germline V lookup: CDR1 GTSNPN, CDR2 SVGIG (reference sequence). The germline V and J ends were trimmed by 0 bases and 5 bases, with 13 bases remaining between them. CDR3 DNA: TGTGCCTGGAGTGTAATCGGGGGATCGAATGAAAAACTGTTTTTT. Its translation is CAWSVIGGSNEKLFF.

V usage is TRBV10-3 and J usage is TRBJ1-5, with D possibly TRBD1 on 6 matching bases. Germline V CDR1 and CDR2: ENHRY, SYGVKD. The CDR3 runs to 14 residues. Trimming stripped 4 bases from V and 7 bases from J, with 14 bases between. Here the CDR3 reads CAISGDTSAQPQHF. As DNA, the CDR3 is TGTGCCATCAGTGGGGACACTTCAGCCCAGCCCCAGCATTTT.

The V gene is TRBV4-1, the J gene TRBJ2-3, with a weak D call TRBD1 (5 bases). Trimming took off 0 bases at V and 3 bases at J, with 16 bases between the two ends. Germline CDR1 is MGHRA and CDR2 is YSYEKL. The CDR3 loop spans 17 amino acids. CDR3: CASSQDLAGSRTDTQYF. CDR3 DNA sequence: TGCGCCAGCAGCCAAGATCTGGCAGGGTCTAGGACAGATACGCAGTATTTT.

V gene TRBV28 combines with J gene TRBJ1-1; D is possibly TRBD1 (6 bases). Germline CDR1 and CDR2: MDHEN and SYDVKM. The V gene lost 2 bases and the J gene lost 8 bases, with 6 bases spanning the gap. This CDR3 has 11 amino acids. CDR3 nucleotides: TGTGCCAGCAGTTTAAGGGGGGAAGCTTTCTTT. It translates to CASSLRGEAFF.

The V call is TRBV19, the J call TRBJ2-7; 8 bases line up with TRBD2. Germline assignment: CDR1 LNHDA and CDR2 SQIVND (reference sequence). The CDR3 has 14 residues. Trimming cost V 5 bases and J 2 bases; bases outside gene matches: 5. The CDR3 spells CASSSPGLAYEQYF. As DNA, the CDR3 is TGTGCCAGTAGTTCTCCGGGACTAGCCTACGAGCAGTACTTC.

V gene TRBV29-1 combines with J gene TRBJ2-4; 7 positions match TRBD2. The CDR3 length is 13 residues. CDR1 and CDR2 from the germline V gene are SQVTM and ANQGSEA. J was trimmed by 1 base and V by 8 bases; bases with no gene match: 5. The CDR3 DNA sequence: TGCAGCCTGGGGCGGGGGGCCAAAAACATTCAGTACTTC. This translates into CSLGRGAKNIQYF.

The genes are TRBV18 and TRBJ2-3, with 7 positions matching TRBD1. V gave up 6 bases and J gave up 0 bases; unmatched junction bases: 6. Germline V lookup: CDR1 KGHSH, CDR2 LQKENI. This CDR3 has 15 residues. The CDR3, as DNA: TGTGCCAGCTCGGTACAGGGGCTGAGCACAGATACGCAGTATTTT. Protein: CASSVQGLSTDTQYF. The full variable domain, completed using reference TRBV18 and TRBJ2-3, is NAGVMQNPRHLVRRRGQEARLRCSPMKGHSHVYWYRQLPEEGLKFMVYLQKENIIDESGMPKERFSAEFPKEGPSILRIQQVVRGDSAAYFCASSVQGLSTDTQYFGPGTRLTVL.

This chain links TRBV5-1 with TRBJ1-3, with a possible D match to TRBD1 (5 bases). Germline V gives CDR1 SGHRS, CDR2 YFSETQ. V was trimmed by 5 bases and J by 2 bases, leaving 14 bases between them. The CDR3 is 15 residues long. The DNA for the CDR3 is TGCGCCAGCAGTTATACAGGAATCCCTGGAAACACCATATATTTT. Protein: CASSYTGIPGNTIYF.

The CDR3 sequence is CASSSAGFAVEKLFF. The DNA for the CDR3 is TGTGCCAGCAGTTCCGCCGGATTCGCGGTTGAAAAACTGTTTTTT. The chain couples TRBV6-5 to TRBJ1-4; D is undetermined. CDR1 MNHEY and CDR2 SVGAGI come from the germline V gene. V gave up 4 bases and J gave up 7 bases, with 16 bases separating them. The length of the CDR3 is 15 residues.

The rearrangement joins TRBV5-3 to TRBJ1-2, with D unresolved. TRBV5-3 is marked as an open reading frame, function uncertain. This CDR3 comprises 17 residues. V was cut by 2 bases and J by 4 bases, with 21 bases left in between. The CDR3, as DNA: TGTGCCAGAAGCTTATTTAAGGAAAACAGTCGCTGCTATGGCTACACCTTC. Translation gives CARSLFKENSRCYGYTF.

The chain carries TRBV6-1 and TRBJ2-1; D not certain. V gave up 7 bases and J gave up 6 bases, with 10 bases separating them. CDR3 size: 12 residues. Per the germline V gene, CDR1 is MNHNS and CDR2 is SASEGT. The CDR3 protein is CASTPNSNEQFF. The CDR3 region has the DNA TGTGCCAGCACTCCTAACTCCAATGAGCAGTTCTTC.

The chain combines TRBV6-1 with TRBJ2-1, with D uncertain. The V gene lost 1 base and the J gene lost 11 bases, with 12 bases spanning the gap. Germline V gene sequence: CDR1 MNHNS, CDR2 SASEGT. This CDR3 is 13 amino acids long. The chain's CDR3 is CASSEGMVSKQFF. The CDR3 region has the DNA TGTGCCAGCAGTGAAGGCATGGTAAGCAAGCAGTTCTTC.

The chain employs TRBV5-5 and TRBJ1-4; D unresolved. Trimming cost V 4 bases and J 0 bases, with 7 bases left between them. The germline V gene has CDR1 SGHKS and CDR2 YYEKEE (reference sequence). This CDR3 is built from 14 residues. CDR3 in amino acids: CASSPLSTNEKLFF. The CDR3 DNA reads TGTGCCAGCAGCCCGTTATCAACTAATGAAAAACTGTTTTTT.

The chain carries TRBV25-1 and TRBJ2-1; 7 bases fit TRBD2. The J segment lost 6 bases and the V segment lost 7 bases, leaving 6 bases of the junction unmatched. The CDR3 has 13 residues. Per germline, CDR1 MGHDK and CDR2 SYGVNS. DNA for the CDR3: TGTGCCAGCACGGGGACTAACGGCAATGAGCAGTTCTTC. It codes for CASTGTNGNEQFF.

This chain uses TRBV4-2 with TRBJ2-1; D is perhaps TRBD2 (6 bases). This CDR3 has 17 residues. Trimming cost V 1 base and J 0 bases, with 13 bases left between them. Germline assignment: CDR1 LGHNA and CDR2 YNFKEQ. CDR3 sequence: CASSQVRAGHSYNEQFF. CDR3 bases: TGTGCCAGCAGCCAAGTCCGAGCGGGTCACTCCTACAATGAGCAGTTCTTC.

The chain has TRBV5-4 and TRBJ1-6; 10 bases line up with TRBD1. V shed 5 bases, J shed 9 bases, and the junction held 8 bases outside the gene matches. Germline V gene sequence: CDR1 SGHNT, CDR2 YYREEE (reference sequence). CDR3 size: 15 residues. The CDR3 region is CASSPLRDRGSPLHF. The CDR3, as DNA: TGTGCCAGCAGTCCACTCCGGGACAGGGGTTCACCCCTCCACTTT.